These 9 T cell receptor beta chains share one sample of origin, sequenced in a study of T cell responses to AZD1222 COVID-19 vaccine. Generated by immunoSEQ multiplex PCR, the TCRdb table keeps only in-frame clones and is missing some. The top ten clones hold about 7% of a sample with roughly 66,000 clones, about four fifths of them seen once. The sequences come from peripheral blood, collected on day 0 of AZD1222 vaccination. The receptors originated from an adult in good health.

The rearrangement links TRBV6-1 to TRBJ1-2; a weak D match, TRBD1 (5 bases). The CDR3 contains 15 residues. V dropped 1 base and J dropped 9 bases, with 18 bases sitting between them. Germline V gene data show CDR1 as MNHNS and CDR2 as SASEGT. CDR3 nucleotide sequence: TGTGCCAGCAGTGAAGGCCCGAGTCAGGGCGTGAGCTACACCTTC. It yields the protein CASSEGPSQGVSYTF.

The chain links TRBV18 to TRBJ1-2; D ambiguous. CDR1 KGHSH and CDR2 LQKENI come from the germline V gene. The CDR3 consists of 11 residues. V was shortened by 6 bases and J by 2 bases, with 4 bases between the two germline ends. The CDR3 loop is CASSPNYGYTF. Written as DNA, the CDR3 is TGTGCCAGCTCCCCCAACTATGGCTACACCTTC.

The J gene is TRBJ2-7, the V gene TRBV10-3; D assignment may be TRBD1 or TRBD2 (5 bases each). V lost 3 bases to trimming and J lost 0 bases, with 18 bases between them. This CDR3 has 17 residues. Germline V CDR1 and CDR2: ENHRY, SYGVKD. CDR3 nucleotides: TGTGCCATCAGTGACCCCACCGGGACCCAGAGCTCCTACGAGCAGTACTTC. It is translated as CAISDPTGTQSSYEQYF.

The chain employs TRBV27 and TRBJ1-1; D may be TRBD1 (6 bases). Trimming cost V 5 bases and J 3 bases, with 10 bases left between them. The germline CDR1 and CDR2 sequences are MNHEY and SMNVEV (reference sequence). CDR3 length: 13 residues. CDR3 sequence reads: CASSGQGYTEAFF. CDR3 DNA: TGTGCCAGCAGTGGTCAGGGGTACACTGAAGCTTTCTTT.

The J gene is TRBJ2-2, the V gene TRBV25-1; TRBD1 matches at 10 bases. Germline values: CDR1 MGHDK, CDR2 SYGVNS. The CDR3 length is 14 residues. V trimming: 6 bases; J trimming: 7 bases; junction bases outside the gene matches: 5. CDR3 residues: CASRPGQGNGELFF. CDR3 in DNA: TGTGCCAGCAGGCCGGGACAGGGGAACGGGGAGCTGTTTTTT.

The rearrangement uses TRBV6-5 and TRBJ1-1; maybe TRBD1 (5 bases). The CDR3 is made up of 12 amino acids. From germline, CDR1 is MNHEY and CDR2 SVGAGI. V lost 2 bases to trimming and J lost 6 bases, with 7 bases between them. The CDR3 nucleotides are TGTGCCAGCAGTTACGGGGGTTCTGAAGCTTTCTTT. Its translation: CASSYGGSEAFF.

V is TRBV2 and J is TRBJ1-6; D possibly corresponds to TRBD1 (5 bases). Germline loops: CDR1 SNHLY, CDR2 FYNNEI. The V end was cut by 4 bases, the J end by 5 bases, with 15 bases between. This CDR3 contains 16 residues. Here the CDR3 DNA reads TGTGCCAGCAGTGCCCCCAGGGAGGTTGATAATTCACCCCTCCACTTT. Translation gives CASSAPREVDNSPLHF.

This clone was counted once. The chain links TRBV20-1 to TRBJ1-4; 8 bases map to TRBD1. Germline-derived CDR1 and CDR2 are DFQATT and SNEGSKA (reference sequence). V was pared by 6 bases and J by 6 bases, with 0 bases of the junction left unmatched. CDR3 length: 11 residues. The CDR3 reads CSADRDEKLFF. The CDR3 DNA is TGCAGTGCGGACAGGGATGAAAAACTGTTTTTT.

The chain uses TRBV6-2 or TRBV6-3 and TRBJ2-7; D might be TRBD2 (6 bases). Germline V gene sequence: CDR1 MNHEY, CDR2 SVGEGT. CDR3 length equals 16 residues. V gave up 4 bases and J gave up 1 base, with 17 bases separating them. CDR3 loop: CASSLLLGGSSYEQYF. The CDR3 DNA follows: TGTGCCAGCAGTTTACTCTTAGGAGGGTCTTCCTACGAGCAGTACTTC.